The rows below give T cell receptor beta chains drawn from one sample of a study of cytomegalovirus exposure and HLA in healthy donors. Repertoires were generated with immunoSEQ multiplex PCR, while TCRdb's copy carries only in-frame clones and drops some. The table includes about 62,000 clones, 60% to 80% detected once. Sequencing was carried out using PBMCs. The receptors were gathered from a man aged 55 to 70 in good health and CMV-seropositive. The CDR3 runs from the conserved cysteine through the conserved F or W. The D gene is left open where the match is weak. Where a row states a size, it is once, few, many or the class of an expanded clone; other rows omit it.

v_gene,abundance,j_gene,d_gene,CDR3nt,CDR3aa
TRBV5-1,NA,TRBJ1-1,NA,TGCGCCAGCAGCACGGATGGGGCGAACACTGAAGCTTTCTTT,CASSTDGANTEAFF
TRBV19,once,TRBJ1-5,NA,TGTGCCAGTAGTGAGAGCCTGAATCAGCCCCAGCATTTT,CASSESLNQPQHF
TRBV18,once,TRBJ1-2,TRBD1,TGTGCCAGCTCACCCGACAGGGAATCTGGCTACACCTTC,CASSPDRESGYTF
TRBV6-5,NA,TRBJ1-6,TRBD1,TGTGCCAGCAGCCGTACACAGGGGGTTAATTCACCCCTCCACTTT,CASSRTQGVNSPLHF
TRBV6-5,NA,TRBJ2-5,NA,TGTGCCAGCAAGGTACAGGGCGGGGAGACCCAGTACTTC,CASKVQGGETQYF
TRBV6-1,NA,TRBJ2-5,NA,TGTGCCAGCAGTGAAGTGACTAGAGTCCAGACCCAGTACTTC,CASSEVTRVQTQYF
TRBV2,NA,TRBJ2-3,TRBD2,TGTGCCAGCAGACTGACTAGCGGGGGGCTCACAGATACGCAGTATTTT,CASRLTSGGLTDTQYF
TRBV11-2,NA,TRBJ2-3,TRBD1,TGTGCCAGCAGCTTAGACAGGGGGCAAACAGATACGCAGTATTTT,CASSLDRGQTDTQYF
TRBV7-9,NA,TRBJ2-7,NA,TGTGCCAGCAGCCCTGAGACAACCTACGAGCAGTACTTC,CASSPETTYEQYF
TRBV19,NA,TRBJ1-5,NA,TGTGCCAGTAGTATACCGGGGTTGTATCAGCCCCAGCATTTT,CASSIPGLYQPQHF
TRBV10-1,NA,TRBJ2-5,NA,TGCGCCAGCAGTGTAGGACAGCAAGAGACCCAGTACTTC,CASSVGQQETQYF
TRBV2,NA,TRBJ2-1,NA,TGTGCCAGCAGTCTACAGGGTCCTTCCTACAATGAGCAGTTCTTC,CASSLQGPSYNEQFF
TRBV5-1,once,TRBJ2-5,TRBD1,TGCGCCAGCAGCATAAGTCCGGTACAGGGGGCTGGGACCCAGTACTTC,CASSISPVQGAGTQYF
TRBV7-9,few,TRBJ1-4,NA,TGTGCCAGCAGCTTACCTTCGGGGGTTCGTTCACCAACTAATGAAAAACTGTTTTTT,CASSLPSGVRSPTNEKLFF
TRBV7-8,NA,TRBJ2-5,TRBD2,TGTGCCAGCTCCCGAGGGCTACAGGCCGGGGGGGAGACCCAGTACTTC,CASSRGLQAGGETQYF
TRBV19,once,TRBJ1-1,TRBD1,TGTGCCAGTAGTATGAGACAGGGCCCAGGTGGTACTGAAGCTTTCTTT,CASSMRQGPGGTEAFF
TRBV5-5,few,TRBJ1-3,NA,TGTGCCAGCAGCTTTTCAGGGGATCGTGGAAACACCATATATTTT,CASSFSGDRGNTIYF
TRBV7-6,few,TRBJ2-5,NA,TGTGCCAGCAGCTCAAATCGGGGGGCGAGCGAGACCCAGTACTTC,CASSSNRGASETQYF
TRBV18,NA,TRBJ2-3,NA,TGTGCCAGCTCACCGCCGGGACACTTGGTTCCTAGCACAGATACGCAGTATTTT,CASSPPGHLVPSTDTQYF
TRBV11-3,NA,TRBJ2-1,TRBD2,TGTGCCAGCGCGGGGACTAGCGGCTACAATGAGCAGTTCTTC,CASAGTSGYNEQFF
TRBV7-9,NA,TRBJ2-1,NA,TGTGCCAGCAGCTTCCCCGGGAGCTCCTACAATGAGCAGTTCTTC,CASSFPGSSYNEQFF
TRBV6-5,NA,TRBJ2-2,TRBD2,TGTGCCAGCAGTTATCCTTCAAGCGGGAGAGCCGGGGAGCTGTTTTTT,CASSYPSSGRAGELFF
TRBV6-5,NA,TRBJ2-7,TRBD1,TGTGCCAGCAGTTCATACAGGGGCGCCTACGAGCAGTACTTC,CASSSYRGAYEQYF
TRBV6-5,few,TRBJ1-1,TRBD1,TGTGCCAGCAGGAACGGACAGGGTGAAGCTTTCTTT,CASRNGQGEAFF
TRBV7-8,NA,TRBJ2-7,NA,TGTGCCAGCAGCCAGAGGGCCAGGGGCGCGACTGACGAGCAGTACTTC,CASSQRARGATDEQYF
TRBV5-5,once,TRBJ1-1,NA,TGTGCCAGCAGCTCCCGGGACACGCACACTGAAGCTTTCTTT,CASSSRDTHTEAFF
TRBV5-4,NA,TRBJ1-1,TRBD1,TGTGCCAGCAGCTGGGGACAGTTGAACACTGAAGCTTTCTTT,CASSWGQLNTEAFF
TRBV10-2,NA,TRBJ1-6,NA,TGCGCCAGCCTTGACTGGGGCGCCGATAATTCACCCCTCCACTTT,CASLDWGADNSPLHF
TRBV5-1,NA,TRBJ1-1,NA,TGCGCCAGCAGCTTGGATAGGAACACTGAAGCTTTCTTT,CASSLDRNTEAFF
TRBV7-8,NA,TRBJ2-7,TRBD2,TGTGCCAGCAGCTTAACTAGCGGTTACGAGCAGTACTTC,CASSLTSGYEQYF